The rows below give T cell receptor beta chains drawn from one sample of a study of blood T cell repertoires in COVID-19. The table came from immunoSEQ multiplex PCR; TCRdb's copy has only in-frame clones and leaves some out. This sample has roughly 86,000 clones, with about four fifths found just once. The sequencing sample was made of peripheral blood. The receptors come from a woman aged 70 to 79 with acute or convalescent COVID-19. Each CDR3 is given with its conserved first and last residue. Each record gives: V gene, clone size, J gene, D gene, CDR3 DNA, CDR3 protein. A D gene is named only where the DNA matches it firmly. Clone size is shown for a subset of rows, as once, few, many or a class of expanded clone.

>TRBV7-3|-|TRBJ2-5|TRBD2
TGTGCCAGCGAACGGGGTAGCGGGGGGACAGAGATCCAAGAGACCCAGTACTTC
CASERGSGGTEIQETQYF
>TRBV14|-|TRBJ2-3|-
TGTGCCAGCAGCCAAGCGGGGGAAGATACGCAGTATTTT
CASSQAGEDTQYF
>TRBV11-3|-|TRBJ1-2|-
TGTGCCAGCAGCTCGGGACTTCTTGGCTACACCTTC
CASSSGLLGYTF
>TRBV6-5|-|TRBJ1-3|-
TGTGCCAGCAGGAACGCCAGGACATCTGGAAACACCATATATTTT
CASRNARTSGNTIYF
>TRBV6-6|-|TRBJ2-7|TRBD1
TGTGCCAGCAGTTTTGCAGGGGGAATAAGGTCCTACGAGCAGTACTTC
CASSFAGGIRSYEQYF
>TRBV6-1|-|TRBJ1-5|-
TGTGCCAGCAGTGAGAGGGGCAATCAGCCCCAGCATTTT
CASSERGNQPQHF
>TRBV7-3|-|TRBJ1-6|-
TGTGCCAGCAGCCCATCGCTCGGGGGTTCACCCCTCCACTTT
CASSPSLGGSPLHF
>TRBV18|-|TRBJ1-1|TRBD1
TGTGCCAGCTCCCTACGGACAGGAAATGGGGTTGAAGCTTTCTTT
CASSLRTGNGVEAFF
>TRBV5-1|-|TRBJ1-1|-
TGCGCCAGCAGCTTGGCCTGGAACACTGAAGCTTTCTTT
CASSLAWNTEAFF
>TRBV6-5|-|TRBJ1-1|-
TGTGCCAGCAGTTACGAAACAGACACTGAAGCTTTCTTT
CASSYETDTEAFF
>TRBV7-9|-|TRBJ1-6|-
TGTGCCAGCAGCTACGGGACTTATAATTCACCCCTCCACTTT
CASSYGTYNSPLHF
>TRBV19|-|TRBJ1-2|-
TGTGCCAGTAGTACCCGTAGCCCGTATGGCTACACCTTC
CASSTRSPYGYTF
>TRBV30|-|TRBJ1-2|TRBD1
TGTGCCTGGAGTGAATGGGACAGCTCAGAACCATATGGCTACACCTTC
CAWSEWDSSEPYGYTF
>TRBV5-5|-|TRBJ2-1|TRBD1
TGTGCCAGCAGCCGGGACAGGGAGGAAGGCAATGAGCAGTTCTTC
CASSRDREEGNEQFF
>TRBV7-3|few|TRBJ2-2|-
TGTGCCAGCAGCTTATTCGGGACCGGGGAGCTGTTTTTT
CASSLFGTGELFF
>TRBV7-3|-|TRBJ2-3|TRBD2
TGTGCCAGCAGCTTAACTTTACGTAGCGGGGGGGCGGTAGATACGCAGTATTTT
CASSLTLRSGGAVDTQYF
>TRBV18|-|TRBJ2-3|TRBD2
TGTGCCAGCTCATCAATGCGGGGGGGCCACGATACGCAGTATTTT
CASSSMRGGHDTQYF
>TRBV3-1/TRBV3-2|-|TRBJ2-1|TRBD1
TGTGCCAGCAGCCAAGGGGCCCCCGGACAGGGGTTCAATGAGCAGTTCTTC
CASSQGAPGQGFNEQFF
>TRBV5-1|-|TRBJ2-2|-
TGCGCCAGCAGCTTACAGGTCACCGGGGAGCTGTTTTTT
CASSLQVTGELFF
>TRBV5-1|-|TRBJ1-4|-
TGCGCCAGCAGCCCGGCTCGGGGGGCGGGTGAAAAACTGTTTTTT
CASSPARGAGEKLFF
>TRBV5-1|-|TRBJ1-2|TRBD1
TGCGCCAGCAGCTTAGGCCGGACAGGGAATGGCTACACCTTC
CASSLGRTGNGYTF
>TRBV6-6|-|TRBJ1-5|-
TGTGCCAGCAGTCCAGGGATGTATCAGCCCCAGCATTTT
CASSPGMYQPQHF
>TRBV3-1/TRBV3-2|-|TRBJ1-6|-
TGTGCCAGCAGCCAAGGCGGGGGCGGTTTAGCTTCACCCCTCCACTTT
CASSQGGGGLASPLHF
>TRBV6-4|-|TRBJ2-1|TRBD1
TGTGCCAGCAGTGACATCGGGACAGGGGTGAGTGAGCAGTTCTTC
CASSDIGTGVSEQFF
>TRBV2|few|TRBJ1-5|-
TGTGCCAGCCGGGTACGAGAAGGACAGCCCCAGCATTTT
CASRVREGQPQHF
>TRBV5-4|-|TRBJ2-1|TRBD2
TGTGCCAGCAGCTCGGGACTAGCGGGGAGAGGCTCCTACAATGAGCAGTTCTTC
CASSSGLAGRGSYNEQFF
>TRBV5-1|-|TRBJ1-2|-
TGCGCCAGCCATGAGGGAGAAATGAATGGCTACACCTTC
CASHEGEMNGYTF
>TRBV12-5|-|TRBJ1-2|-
TGTGCTAGTGGCCCCCCATTAGAGGATCGGAAATTCTTCTATGGCTACACCTTC
CASGPPLEDRKFFYGYTF
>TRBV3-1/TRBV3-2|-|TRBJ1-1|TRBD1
TGTGCCAGCAGCCAGGGGACAGTGAACACTGAAGCTTTCTTT
CASSQGTVNTEAFF
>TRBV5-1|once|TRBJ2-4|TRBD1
TGCGCCAGCAGCCCATCGACAGGGGAAAGGATTCAGTACTTC
CASSPSTGERIQYF
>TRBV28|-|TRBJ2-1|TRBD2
TGTGCCAGCAGTTCTTCTAGCGGGGGGGAGTTCTTC
CASSSSSGGEFF
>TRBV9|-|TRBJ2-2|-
TGTGCCAGCAGCTTACCGGAGGGGCACGGGGAGCTGTTTTTT
CASSLPEGHGELFF
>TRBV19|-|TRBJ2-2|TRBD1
TGTGCCAGTTACCAGGGGGACAGGCCCCAGCCCTACACCGGGGAGCTGTTTTTT
CASYQGDRPQPYTGELFF
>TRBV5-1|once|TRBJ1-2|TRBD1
TGCGCCAGCAGCTTGGAGGGGGCGCAAGAAGGCTACACCTTC
CASSLEGAQEGYTF
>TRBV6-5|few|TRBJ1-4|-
TGTGCCAGCAGTTATGATTCGGTGTCCGGTAATGAAAAACTGTTTTTT
CASSYDSVSGNEKLFF
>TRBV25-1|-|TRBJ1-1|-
TGTGCCAGCAGTGAATACGGGTCGTCTTTGGAGTTCTTT
CASSEYGSSLEFF
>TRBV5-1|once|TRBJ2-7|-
TGCGCCAGCAGCTACGACATGACAGGAAGTTACGAGCAGTACTTC
CASSYDMTGSYEQYF
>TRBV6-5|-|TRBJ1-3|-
TGTGCCAGCAGCCTACTAGGGGGAAACACCATATATTTT
CASSLLGGNTIYF
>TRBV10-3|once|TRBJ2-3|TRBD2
TGTGCCATCAGTGGGAGCGGGGGGGCCACAGATACGCAGTATTTT
CAISGSGGATDTQYF
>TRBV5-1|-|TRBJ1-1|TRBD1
TGCGCCAGCAGCTTTACAGGGGAGTCTGAAGCTTTCTTT
CASSFTGESEAFF
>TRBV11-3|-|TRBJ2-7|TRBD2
TGTGCCAGCAGCCACTCTAGCGGGGGGGCCGTCGAGCAGTACTTC
CASSHSSGGAVEQYF
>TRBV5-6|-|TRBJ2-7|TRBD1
TGTGCCAGCAGCTTGGTTGTGAACCGGGACAGGGGCTACGAGCAGTACTTC
CASSLVVNRDRGYEQYF
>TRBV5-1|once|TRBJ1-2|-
TGCGCCAGCAGCTTGGCGGAGGCCACCTATGGCTACACCTTC
CASSLAEATYGYTF
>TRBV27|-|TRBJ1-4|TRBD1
TGTGCCAGCAGTAGGGGACAGCTTAATGAAAAACTGTTTTTT
CASSRGQLNEKLFF
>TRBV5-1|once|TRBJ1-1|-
TGCGCCAGCAGCGCGGACAGAGCGAACACTGAAGCTTTCTTT
CASSADRANTEAFF
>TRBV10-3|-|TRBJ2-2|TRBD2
TGTGCCATCAATCCTAGCGGGGGAAGGAACACCGGGGAGCTGTTTTTT
CAINPSGGRNTGELFF
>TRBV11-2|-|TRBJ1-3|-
TGTGCCAGCAGCCTAACTTACTCTGGAAACACCATATATTTT
CASSLTYSGNTIYF
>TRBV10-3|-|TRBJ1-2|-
TGTGCCATCAGACCGCGACAGGACCGAGCTAACTATGGCTACACCTTC
CAIRPRQDRANYGYTF
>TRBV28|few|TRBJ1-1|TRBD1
TGTGCCAGCAGTACCTACAGGGGGCGGAACACTGAAGCTTTCTTT
CASSTYRGRNTEAFF
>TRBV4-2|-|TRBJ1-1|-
TGTGCCAGCAGCCAAGATTGGGCCAGCCAGAACACTGAAGCTTTCTTT
CASSQDWASQNTEAFF
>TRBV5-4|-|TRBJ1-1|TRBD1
TGTGCCAGCAGCTTGGCCAGCAGGGGGGATGGTGAAGCTTTCTTT
CASSLASRGDGEAFF
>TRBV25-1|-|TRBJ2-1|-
TGTGCCAGCAGTGAATTAGCGGACGAGCAGTTCTTC
CASSELADEQFF
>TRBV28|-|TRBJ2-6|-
TGTGCCAGCAGGTCACAGGGCTCTCCAGGGGCCAACGTCCTGACTTTC
CASRSQGSPGANVLTF
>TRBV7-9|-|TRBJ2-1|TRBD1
TGTGCCAGCACCAGACAGGGGGATGGTTATGAGCAGTTCTTC
CASTRQGDGYEQFF
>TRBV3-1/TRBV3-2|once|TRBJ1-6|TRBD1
TGTGCCAGCAGCCAAACGGGGACAGGAATTTCACCCCTCCACTTT
CASSQTGTGISPLHF
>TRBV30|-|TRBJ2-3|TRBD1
TGTGCCTGGAGTCTCGGACAGGGATTCACAGATACGCAGTATTTT
CAWSLGQGFTDTQYF
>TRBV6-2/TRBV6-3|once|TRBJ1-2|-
TGTGCCAGCAGTTTTTCTAATTCCCCCGTCTATGGCTACACCTTC
CASSFSNSPVYGYTF
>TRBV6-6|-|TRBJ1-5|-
TGTGCCAGCAGTTACGAGGACACCTTGCCGGGTTCGCCCCAGCATTTT
CASSYEDTLPGSPQHF
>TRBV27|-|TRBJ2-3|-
TGTGCCAGCAGCCTTAACAGGGTTGGGACAGATACGCAGTATTTT
CASSLNRVGTDTQYF
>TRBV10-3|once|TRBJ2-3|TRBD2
TGTGCCACTGTACCGGGAGGGGCAGATACGCAGTATTTT
CATVPGGADTQYF